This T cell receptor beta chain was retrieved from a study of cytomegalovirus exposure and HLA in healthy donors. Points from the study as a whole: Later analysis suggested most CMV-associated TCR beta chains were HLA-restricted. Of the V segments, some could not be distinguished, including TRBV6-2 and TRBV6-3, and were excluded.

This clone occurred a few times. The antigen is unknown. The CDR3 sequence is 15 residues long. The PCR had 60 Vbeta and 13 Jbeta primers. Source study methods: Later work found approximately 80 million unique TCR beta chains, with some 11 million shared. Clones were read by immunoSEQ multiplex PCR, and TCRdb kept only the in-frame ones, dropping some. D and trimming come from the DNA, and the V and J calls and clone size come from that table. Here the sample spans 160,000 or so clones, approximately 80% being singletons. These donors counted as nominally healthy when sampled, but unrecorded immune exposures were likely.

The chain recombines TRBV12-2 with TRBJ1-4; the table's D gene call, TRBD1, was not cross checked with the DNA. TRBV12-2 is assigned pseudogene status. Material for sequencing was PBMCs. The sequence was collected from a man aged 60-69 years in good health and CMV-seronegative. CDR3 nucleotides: TGTGCAAGTCGCTTAGTTGAAACAGGGTTTAGAAAACTGTTTTTT. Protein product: CASRLVETGFRKLFF.